This TCR beta chain originates from a study of early T cells in non-severe SARS-CoV-2 infection. On the study more broadly: Bulk RNA taken from unsorted whole blood was sequenced, leaving chains unpaired.

This CDR3 is built from 15 residues. Germline V gene data show CDR1 as LNHDA and CDR2 as SQIVND (reference sequence). V lost 4 bases, J lost 7 bases, and 7 bases stayed unmatched. In this sample, this clonotype turned up a few times. No antigen is known for it. The study, taken as a whole, reports: Matching results from VDJdb favored anti-spike CD8 responses, leaving private and CD4 specificities undetected.

The protocol attached unique molecular identifiers to individual cDNA molecules. Each CDR3 protein gets one entry after TCRdb re-called the 5' RACE reads with MiXCR. The table lists tens of thousands of distinct CDR3 sequences, approximately 5.1% of them singletons. Sequencing used whole blood. The receptor was derived from an adult who was a healthcare worker with PCR-confirmed SARS-CoV-2 infection or an uninfected control (not recorded which). The chain carries TRBV19 and TRBJ2-7; TRBD2 agrees at 13 bases. The CDR3 protein is CASSTGLAGEREQYF. CDR3 nucleotides: TGTGCCAGTAGTACCGGACTAGCGGGGGAGAGGGAGCAGTACTTC.